What follows describes a single TCR beta chain. The specificity of this receptor is unknown. Germline and junction disagree at one end, which may indicate a read error. This sample is part of a study of radiotherapy plus CTLA-4 blockade in lung cancer (dated by TCRdb to 2016 to 2019). The study in broad terms: Objective responses occurred in around 19% of enrolled patients, and just over 30% achieved disease control. On the study overall, not on this receptor specifically: After treatment with radiotherapy and ipilimumab, TCR clones that originated in tumors expanded in peripheral blood. The strongest predictors of response were reported to be early dynamic shifts in blood T cell clones along with a rise in serum interferon-beta following radiation.

The CDR3 numbers 11 residues from cysteine through phenylalanine. Just the 33-base CDR3 DNA is kept, in frame starting at base 1. CDR1 SNHLY and CDR2 FYNNEI were looked up in the germline V gene. Libraries were prepared through the immunoSEQ multiplex PCR assay. This immuneACCESS table, as held by TCRdb, lists in-frame sequences with V and J called but not all clones. Of the missing ones, under half trace to an unresolved V gene in checked studies; the others have no known cause. The sample has tens of thousands of clones on record, about 71% of them singletons. The ten biggest clones cover approximately 3.2% of the sample. The study tested focal radiation therapy combined with CTLA-4 blockade (ipilimumab) in patients with chemo-refractory metastatic non-small-cell lung cancer.

Here the sequenced sample was peripheral blood, taken from a patient treated with radiotherapy plus ipilimumab. This chain is built from TRBV2 and TRBJ2-7; TRBD1 might be the D gene, on 6 matching bases. This clonotype was obtained from a human donor with non-small cell lung cancer whose response to radiotherapy plus ipilimumab could not be evaluated. CDR3 protein: CASIEGTQGRF. The DNA reads as follows: TGTGCCAGCATCGAAGGGACACAAGGCCGATTC.